This T cell receptor beta chain derives from a study of glioma-infiltrating T cells. Notes on the study in general: Gliomas, especially low-grade, showed above-expected tissue-blood divergence; non-neoplastic patients showed below.

Trimming at V came to 1 base and at J to 0 bases, leaving 5 bases not matched to a gene. This CDR3 is built from 15 residues. In germline, CDR1 is SQVTM, CDR2 ANQGSEA. The iRepertoire nested amplicon-rescue multiplex PCR amplified TCR alpha and beta CDR3s from RNA. TCRdb recomputed calls from the multiplex PCR reads with MiXCR, one row per CDR3 protein. Of some 130,000 distinct CDR3 sequences in the sample, about 25% were seen once. Comments on this clonotype: Its antigen is not identified.

The TCR originated in a human donor with low-grade glioma or glioblastoma, undergoing nonglioma brain surgery, or in good health (not recorded which). Sequencing was performed on glioma tissue, nonneoplastic brain tissue, or PBMCs (not recorded which). The chain carries TRBV29-1 and TRBJ1-1, with 7 bases that match TRBD1. The CDR3 nucleotides are TGCAGCGTTGAAGGGGGACAGACCATGAACACTGAAGCTTTCTTT. Translation: CSVEGGQTMNTEAFF.